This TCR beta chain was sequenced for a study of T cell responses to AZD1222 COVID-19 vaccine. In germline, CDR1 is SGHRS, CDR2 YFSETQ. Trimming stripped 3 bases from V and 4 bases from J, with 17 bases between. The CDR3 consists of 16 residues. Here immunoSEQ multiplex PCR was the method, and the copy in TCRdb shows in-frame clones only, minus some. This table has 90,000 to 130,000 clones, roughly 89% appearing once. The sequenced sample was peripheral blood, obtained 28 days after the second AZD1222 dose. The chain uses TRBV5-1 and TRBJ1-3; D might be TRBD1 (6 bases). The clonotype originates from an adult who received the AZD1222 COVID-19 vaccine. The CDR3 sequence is CASSSRDTSRGNTIYF. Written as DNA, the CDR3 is TGCGCCAGCAGCTCCCGGGACACGAGTAGGGGAAACACCATATATTTT.